This record covers a single T cell receptor (beta chain). Antigen: not known. The data originate from a study of early T cells in non-severe SARS-CoV-2 infection. Study in general: Sequencing input comprised bulk RNA from unsorted whole blood; chain pairing was not available. Findings of the study overall: Sequences matched to VDJdb favored anti-spike CD8 responses, while private and CD4 specificities were missed.

CDR3 length equals 13 residues. The junction had 9 bases not matched to a gene; V was cut back by 7 bases and J by 6 bases. From germline, CDR1 is SQVTM and CDR2 ANQGSEA. Unique molecular identifiers (one per individual cDNA molecule) were attached. From the 5' RACE reads, TCRdb called clonotypes with MiXCR, one entry per CDR3 protein. This table holds about 80,000 distinct CDR3 sequences, around 10% found once. Source material: whole blood. The receptor was derived from an adult who was a healthcare worker with PCR-confirmed SARS-CoV-2 infection or an uninfected control (not recorded which). The rearrangement links TRBV29-1 to TRBJ2-1, with 7 bases identical to TRBD2. CDR3 sequence (DNA): TGCAGCGCGTCTTTGCGGGAGTCCAATGAGCAGTTCTTC. The encoded protein is CSASLRESNEQFF.